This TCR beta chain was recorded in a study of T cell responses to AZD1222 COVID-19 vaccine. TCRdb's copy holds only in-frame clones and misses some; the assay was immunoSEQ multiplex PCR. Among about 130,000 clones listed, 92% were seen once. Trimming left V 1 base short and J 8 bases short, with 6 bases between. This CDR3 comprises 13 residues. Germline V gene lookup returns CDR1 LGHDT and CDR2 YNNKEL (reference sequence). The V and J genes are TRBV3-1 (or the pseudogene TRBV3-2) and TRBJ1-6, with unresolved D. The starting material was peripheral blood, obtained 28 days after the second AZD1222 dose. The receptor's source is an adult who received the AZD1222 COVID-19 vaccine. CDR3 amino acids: CASSQGTDSPLHF. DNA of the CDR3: TGTGCCAGCAGCCAAGGGACGGATTCACCCCTCCACTTT.